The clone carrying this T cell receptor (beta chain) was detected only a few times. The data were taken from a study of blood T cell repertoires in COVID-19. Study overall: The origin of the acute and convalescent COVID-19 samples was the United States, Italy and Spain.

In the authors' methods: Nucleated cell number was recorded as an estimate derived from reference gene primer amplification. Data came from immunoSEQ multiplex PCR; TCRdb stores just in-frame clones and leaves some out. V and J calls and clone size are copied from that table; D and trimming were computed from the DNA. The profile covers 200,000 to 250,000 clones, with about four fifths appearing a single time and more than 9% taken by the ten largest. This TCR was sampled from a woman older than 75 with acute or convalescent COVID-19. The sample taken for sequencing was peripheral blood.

The CDR3 protein is CASSLQGDYEQYF. Written as DNA, the CDR3 is TGCGCCAGCAGCTTACAGGGGGACTACGAGCAGTACTTC. V usage is TRBV5-1 and J usage is TRBJ2-7; 8 bases fit TRBD1. V was pared by 2 bases and J by 3 bases, with 1 base of the junction left unmatched. Germline CDR1 reads SGHRS; CDR2 reads YFSETQ. The CDR3 is 13 residues long.